These 16 T cell receptor beta chains originate from one sample sequenced in a study of shared T cell receptors in the human thymus. Generated by immunoSEQ multiplex PCR, the TCRdb table keeps only in-frame clones and is missing some. In the table there are approximately 730,000 clones, approximately 85% of which are singletons. The same specimen was also included in a second study, on human thymus T cells.

The source material was thymocytes. These receptors came from a girl under three years old with a congenital heart defect.

This clone was recorded only once. The gene calls are TRBV7-9 and TRBJ1-1; D gene uncertain. Germline lookup yields CDR1 SEHNR and CDR2 FQNEAQ (reference sequence). This CDR3 comprises 14 residues. V gave up 3 bases and J gave up 6 bases, with 14 bases separating them. In DNA form, the CDR3 reads TGTGCCAGCAGCTTGACCGTGGTGGGCGCTGAAGCTTTCTTT. This gives the protein CASSLTVVGAEAFF.

The rearrangement joins TRBV11-2 to TRBJ2-7, with D perhaps matching TRBD1 (6 bases). There are 14 residues in the CDR3. Germline V gene data show CDR1 as SGHAT and CDR2 as FQNNGV. Between the trimmed V and J ends, which lost 5 bases and 0 bases, there was a span of 11 bases. CDR3 sequence reads: CASSPQGGSYEQYF. The CDR3 DNA follows: TGTGCCAGCAGCCCCCAAGGGGGCTCCTACGAGCAGTACTTC.

The rearrangement links TRBV4-3 to TRBJ1-5; D remains unclear. Trimming removed 1 base from V and 1 base from J, with 8 bases in between. Germline values: CDR1 LGHNA, CDR2 YSLEER. This CDR3 contains 15 residues. The CDR3 DNA is TGCGCCAGCAGCCAAGGGTTGCGAAGCAATCAGCCCCAGCATTTT. It yields the protein CASSQGLRSNQPQHF.

V and J are TRBV5-8 and TRBJ1-4; D possibly corresponds to TRBD1 (6 bases). V lost 0 bases to trimming and J lost 2 bases, with 11 bases between them. Germline CDR1 SGHTS, CDR2 YDEGEE. The CDR3 totals 16 residues. The CDR3 nucleotides read TGTGCCAGCAGCTTGGGGACAGATCCGACTAATGAAAAACTGTTTTTT. It translates to CASSLGTDPTNEKLFF. The full variable domain, its missing parts supplied by reference TRBV5-8 and TRBJ1-4, is EAGVTQSPTHLIKTRGQQATLRCSPISGHTSVYWYQQALGLGLQFLLWYDEGEERNRGNFPPRFSGRQFPNYSSELNVNALELEDSALYLCASSLGTDPTNEKLFFGSGTQLSVL.

The genes are TRBV9 and TRBJ1-2, with 9 positions matching TRBD1. J gave up 5 bases and V 3 bases, and 8 bases lay outside the gene matches. The length of the CDR3 is 15 residues. CDR1 SGDLS and CDR2 YYNGEE come from the germline V gene. CDR3 protein: CASSDSAGQGYGYTF. Written as DNA, the CDR3 is TGTGCCAGCAGCGACAGTGCGGGACAGGGTTATGGCTACACCTTC.

This clone was counted between two and nine times. The junction does not match germline at one end; this may be a read error. V and J are TRBV20-1 and TRBJ1-1; D is ambiguous. There are 11 residues in the CDR3. Looked up from germline, CDR1 is DFQATT and CDR2 is SNEGSKA (reference sequence). This CDR3 reads CSARAPHGPFF. The CDR3, as DNA: TGCAGTGCTAGAGCGCCACATGGGCCCTTTTTT.

The chain uses TRBV6-1 and TRBJ2-2; 10 bases line up with TRBD2. Trimming took 5 bases from V and 7 from J; bases not matched to a gene: 7. CDR1 MNHNS and CDR2 SASEGT come from the germline V gene. The CDR3 contains 15 residues. CDR3 residues: CASSSGGAIGGELFF. The CDR3 DNA follows: TGTGCCAGCAGTAGCGGGGGGGCGATCGGCGGGGAGCTGTTTTTT.

V is TRBV13 and J is TRBJ1-1; D possibly corresponds to TRBD1 (5 bases). This CDR3 is built from 22 residues. Trimming removed 1 base from V and 2 bases from J, with 32 bases in between. Germline loops: CDR1 PRHDT, CDR2 FYEKMQ (reference sequence). DNA of the CDR3: TGTGCCAGCAGCTTAGTGCGCGAGGAGGGGCCTGCACTCGGTTTGACAAACACTGAAGCTTTCTTT. Translation: CASSLVREEGPALGLTNTEAFF.

This clone occurred once. The chain employs TRBV7-6 and TRBJ2-2; D unclear. In germline, CDR1 is SGHVS, CDR2 FNYEAQ. Trimming removed 0 bases at V and 4 bases at J, with 18 bases between. The CDR3 runs to 18 residues. CDR3 nucleotide sequence: TGTGCCAGCAGCTTAGCCGACCGTGGCAGGCCTACCACCGGGGAGCTGTTTTTT. Amino acid sequence: CASSLADRGRPTTGELFF.

The chain carries TRBV7-2 and TRBJ1-5, with D tentatively TRBD1 (6 bases). Germline V lookup: CDR1 SGHTA, CDR2 FQGNSA. This CDR3 spans 17 amino acids. V was pared by 1 base and J by 1 base, with 14 bases between. The DNA for the CDR3 is TGTGCCAGCAGCTTAGGTTCCGGGGGGCGGAGCAATCAGCCCCAGCATTTT. This encodes CASSLGSGGRSNQPQHF.

The chain recombines TRBV13 with TRBJ1-2; D gene unclear. The CDR3 covers 16 residues. Germline V gene data show CDR1 as PRHDT and CDR2 as FYEKMQ (reference sequence). V was cut by 0 bases and J by 5 bases, with 16 bases left in between. The CDR3 region is CASSLGLAHAVYGYTF. In DNA form, the CDR3 reads TGTGCCAGCAGCTTAGGCCTTGCACATGCCGTATATGGCTACACCTTC. Full variable domain (outside the CDR3, taken from reference TRBV13 and TRBJ1-2): AAGVIQSPRHLIKEKRETATLKCYPIPRHDTVYWYQQGPGQDPQFLISFYEKMQSDKGSIPDRFSAQQFSDYHSELNMSSLELGDSALYFCASSLGLAHAVYGYTFGSGTRLTVV.

The chain combines TRBV28 with TRBJ2-3; 8 bases agree with TRBD2. The CDR3 covers 15 residues. The germline CDR1 and CDR2 sequences are MDHEN and SYDVKM. J lost 2 bases, V lost 0 bases, and 1 base had no gene match. The CDR3 DNA is TGTGCCAGCAGTTTATGCGGGGGGGCCACAGATACGCAGTATTTT. It is translated as CASSLCGGATDTQYF.

This chain links TRBV2 with TRBJ1-3; tentative D call: TRBD1 (6 bases). V lost 3 bases, J lost 5 bases, and 14 bases lay in between. There are 15 residues in the CDR3. Germline assignment: CDR1 SNHLY and CDR2 FYNNEI. The CDR3 DNA reads TGTGCCAGCAGTGATAATCACGGGACAAGAAACACCATATATTTT. It is translated as CASSDNHGTRNTIYF.

The rearrangement joins TRBV25-1 to TRBJ2-5, with 7 bases lining up with TRBD1. Germline trimming cut 1 base from V and 4 bases from J; bases unmatched to any gene: 9. The germline CDR1 and CDR2 sequences are MGHDK and SYGVNS. The CDR3 length is 16 residues. Here the CDR3 DNA reads TGTGCCAGCAGTGAATCGGGACAGAGACAAGGAGAGACCCAGTACTTC. It encodes CASSESGQRQGETQYF.

Of note for this clone: At one boundary the junction diverges from the germline segment, which might be a read error. The same CDR3 arises from other DNA sequences in this sample as well. The chain combines TRBV28 with TRBJ1-2, with D possibly TRBD1 on 5 matching bases. Per the germline V gene, CDR1 is MDHEN and CDR2 is SYDVKM. This CDR3 has 14 amino acids. As DNA, the CDR3 is TGTGCCAGCAGGAGAGATACAGGTAGCTATGGCTATACCTTC. It is translated as CASRRDTGSYGYTF.

This clone occurred once. The chain carries TRBV2 and TRBJ2-7; TRBD2 aligns across 12 bases. The CDR3 is 16 amino acids. V shed 5 bases and J 0 bases; nucleotides not matched to a gene: 5. The germline CDR1 and CDR2 sequences are SNHLY and FYNNEI. CDR3 DNA: TGTGCCAGCAGTTTTAGGACTAGCGGGGCCTCCTACGAGCAGTACTTC. Translation: CASSFRTSGASYEQYF.